Below are 22 T cell receptor beta chains sequenced from a single sample in a study of cytomegalovirus exposure and HLA in healthy donors. Both 60 Vbeta primers and 13 Jbeta primers went into the PCR. Assay: immunoSEQ multiplex PCR; the TCRdb copy retains only in-frame clones and omits some. The table lists some 130,000 clones, about 72% of them singletons. The sequenced sample was PBMCs. These receptor sequences come from a female donor in good health and CMV-seronegative.

This clone was seen only a few times. This chain links TRBV29-1 with TRBJ1-1; D perhaps matches TRBD1 (5 bases). Trimming removed 4 bases at V and 4 bases at J, with 10 bases between. Germline V gene sequence: CDR1 SQVTM, CDR2 ANQGSEA. The CDR3 runs 12 residues. CDR3 nucleotide sequence: TGCAGCGTTGTCAGGGTGGGCACTGAAGCTTTCTTT. Translated, it gives CSVVRVGTEAFF.

The V gene is TRBV6-5, the J gene TRBJ1-4; no clear D gene. The V gene lost 6 bases and the J gene lost 2 bases, with 13 bases spanning the gap. Germline V gene sequence: CDR1 MNHEY, CDR2 SVGAGI. The CDR3 covers 15 residues. The DNA for the CDR3 is TGTGCCAGCAGACCTTCCGGGTGGACTAATGAAAAACTGTTTTTT. This codes for CASRPSGWTNEKLFF.

In this sample, this clone turned up once. J is TRBJ2-1 and V is TRBV10-3, with D possibly being TRBD1 (5 bases). The CDR3 has 15 amino acids. The germline gives CDR1 ENHRY, CDR2 SYGVKD. V gave up 3 bases and J gave up 9 bases, with 18 bases separating them. The CDR3: CAISERGDAKAEQFF. CDR3 bases: TGTGCCATCAGTGAAAGGGGCGATGCAAAAGCTGAGCAGTTCTTC.

V and J are TRBV28 and TRBJ2-2, with 9 bases identical to TRBD2. This CDR3 has 18 amino acids. Germline V gene sequence: CDR1 MDHEN, CDR2 SYDVKM. The ends lost 3 bases at V and 3 bases at J; junction bases unmatched: 11. The CDR3 DNA is TGTGCCAGCAGTTTGCAGGTAGCGGGAGAAGAGGACACCGGGGAGCTGTTTTTT. Encoded protein: CASSLQVAGEEDTGELFF.

The chain has TRBV4-1 and TRBJ2-5, with D unresolved. Germline lookup yields CDR1 MGHRA and CDR2 YSYEKL. Between the trimmed V and J ends, which lost 1 base and 5 bases, there was a span of 11 bases. The CDR3 totals 14 residues. The CDR3 DNA reads TGCGCCAGCAGCCAAGCGGTTAGCCCGGAGACCCAGTACTTC. Translated: CASSQAVSPETQYF.

The chain couples TRBV5-4 to TRBJ2-3; the D is unclear. From germline, CDR1 is SGHNT and CDR2 YYREEE (reference sequence). Deletions cut 2 bases from V and 4 bases from J, with 5 bases between. The CDR3 has 12 amino acids. The CDR3 protein is CASSFAADTQYF. The CDR3 coding sequence is TGTGCCAGCAGCTTTGCAGCAGATACGCAGTATTTT.

Only one count was recorded for this clone. The chain is built from TRBV2 and TRBJ1-2; TRBD1 matches at 8 bases. CDR3 length: 14 amino acids. Trimming at V came to 5 bases and at J to 2 bases, leaving 4 bases not matched to a gene. Germline CDR1 is SNHLY and CDR2 is FYNNEI. CDR3 nucleotides: TGTGCCAGCAGTTTCCAGGGGGCCAACTATGGCTACACCTTC. This sequence encodes CASSFQGANYGYTF.

This clone was seen only once. The rearrangement joins TRBV7-9 to TRBJ2-6; TRBD2 might be the D (5 bases). This CDR3 is 15 amino acids long. V was cut by 5 bases and J by 0 bases, with 8 bases left in between. CDR1 and CDR2 from the germline V gene are SEHNR and FQNEAQ (reference sequence). The CDR3 is CASSQRVSGANVLTF. The DNA of the CDR3 is TGTGCCAGCAGCCAGAGGGTCTCTGGGGCCAACGTCCTGACTTTC.

CDR3 nucleotide sequence: TGCGCCAGCAGCTTGGCGTCTAGCGGGAGGTCCCTCTCCTACAATGAGCAGTTCTTC. It codes for CASSLASSGRSLSYNEQFF. The V and J genes are TRBV5-1 and TRBJ2-1; 11 nucleotides match TRBD2. CDR1 is SGHRS, CDR2 YFSETQ, per germline. The CDR3 has 19 residues. Trimming removed 0 bases from V and 0 bases from J; junction bases left unmatched: 8.

The genes are TRBV10-1 and TRBJ2-5; 7 positions agree with TRBD2. V lost 3 bases to trimming and J lost 2 bases; unmatched junction nucleotides: 9. The germline CDR1 and CDR2 sequences are WNHNN and SYGVQD (reference sequence). The CDR3 consists of 16 residues. The CDR3 DNA sequence: TGCGCCAGCAGTGAACGAACTAGCGAAGGGCAAGAGACCCAGTACTTC. It is translated as CASSERTSEGQETQYF.

The V gene is TRBV2, the J gene TRBJ2-5; D call uncertain. The CDR3 is made up of 15 amino acids. Trimming stripped 0 bases from V and 4 bases from J, with 12 bases between. Germline V gene lookup returns CDR1 SNHLY and CDR2 FYNNEI. The CDR3 nucleotides read TGTGCCAGCAGTGAAGCTGGGCACCCCGGAGAGACCCAGTACTTC. This translates into CASSEAGHPGETQYF. Filled out from reference TRBV2 and TRBJ2-5, the complete variable domain reads EPEVTQTPSHQVTQMGQEVILRCVPISNHLYFYWYRQILGQKVEFLVSFYNNEISEKSEIFDDQFSVERPDGSNFTLKIRSTKLEDSAMYFCASSEAGHPGETQYFGPGTRLLVL.

Turning to this clone: A junction end diverges from the germline sequence, so it may reflect a read error. This sequence joins TRBV6-1 and TRBJ2-5; D may be TRBD1 (5 bases). The germline V gene encodes CDR1 MNHNS and CDR2 SASEGT. This CDR3 is built from 16 residues. The CDR3, as DNA: TGTGCCAGCAGGGAAGGGGCCAGGTGGGCTCAAGAGACCCAGTACTTC. It encodes CASREGARWAQETQYF.

The chain links TRBV7-9 to TRBJ2-7; D unresolved. The CDR3 loop spans 13 amino acids. V was pared by 8 bases and J by 0 bases, with 11 bases between. Germline values: CDR1 SEHNR, CDR2 FQNEAQ (reference sequence). CDR3 amino acids: CASVAENSYEQYF. The CDR3 bases are TGTGCCAGCGTCGCGGAAAACTCCTACGAGCAGTACTTC. Complete variable domain (other parts from reference TRBV7-9 and TRBJ2-7): DTGVSQNPRHKITKRGQNVTFRCDPISEHNRLYWYRQTLGQGPEFLTYFQNEAQLEKSRLLSDRFSAERPKGSFSTLEIQRTEQGDSAMYLCASVAENSYEQYFGPGTRLTVT.

The rearrangement joins TRBV25-1 to TRBJ1-3; D is possibly TRBD1 (5 bases). This CDR3 region has 15 residues. Germline lookup yields CDR1 MGHDK and CDR2 SYGVNS. V lost 1 base, J lost 4 bases, and 11 bases lay in between. Here the CDR3 DNA reads TGTGCCAGCAGTGAATCCCGGACATTCGGAAACACCATATATTTT. It codes for CASSESRTFGNTIYF.

This clone was seen just once. This chain links TRBV19 with TRBJ1-2; D not resolved. Trimming removed 4 bases from V and 4 bases from J, with 4 bases in between. Germline lookup yields CDR1 LNHDA and CDR2 SQIVND (reference sequence). CDR3 length equals 11 residues. CDR3 sequence: CASSTSYGYTF. DNA of the CDR3: TGTGCCAGTAGTACATCCTATGGCTACACCTTC.

As regards this clone: Other DNA sequences within the sample encode an identical CDR3. V gene TRBV7-9 combines with J gene TRBJ2-7, with 8 positions matching TRBD2. Germline assignment: CDR1 SEHNR and CDR2 FQNEAQ (reference sequence). This CDR3 comprises 13 residues. J was trimmed by 3 bases and V by 5 bases; bases with no gene match: 3. CDR3 nucleotides: TGTGCCAGCAGCCCGGGGACTAGCTACGAGCAGTACTTC. Translation: CASSPGTSYEQYF. Together with reference TRBV7-9 and TRBJ2-7, the CDR3 gives the full variable domain: DTGVSQNPRHKITKRGQNVTFRCDPISEHNRLYWYRQTLGQGPEFLTYFQNEAQLEKSRLLSDRFSAERPKGSFSTLEIQRTEQGDSAMYLCASSPGTSYEQYFGPGTRLTVT.

The chain uses TRBV19 and TRBJ1-2; D ambiguous. The CDR3 is 15 residues long. Per germline, CDR1 LNHDA and CDR2 SQIVND (reference sequence). Trimming shortened V by 5 bases and J by 1 base, and 14 bases separated the two germline ends. This chain's CDR3 is CASSLRTELNYGYTF. The CDR3 coding sequence is TGTGCCAGTAGTCTGCGGACTGAACTTAACTATGGCTACACCTTC.

V is TRBV7-3 and J is TRBJ2-7; no clear D gene. The V gene lost 5 bases and the J gene lost 3 bases, with 14 bases spanning the gap. The CDR3 sequence is 14 residues long. Germline assignment: CDR1 SGHTA and CDR2 FQGTGA. CDR3 coding DNA: TGTGCCAGCAGCCGAACTCCAGGTGGCTACGAGCAGTACTTC. Translating gives CASSRTPGGYEQYF. Full variable domain (remainder filled in from reference TRBV7-3 and TRBJ2-7): GAGVSQTPSNKVTEKGKYVELRCDPISGHTALYWYRQSLGQGPEFLIYFQGTGAADDSGLPNDRFFAVRPEGSVSTLKIQRTERGDSAVYLCASSRTPGGYEQYFGPGTRLTVT.

This clone was observed a few times. The chain couples TRBV2 to TRBJ2-7; D possibly corresponds to TRBD2 (5 bases). The V gene's germline CDR1 is SNHLY and CDR2 FYNNEI. V was cut by 10 bases and J by 3 bases, with 16 bases left in between. CDR3 length equals 13 residues. CDR3: CATQWELVYEQYF. DNA of the CDR3: TGTGCCACCCAGTGGGAGCTCGTCTACGAGCAGTACTTC.

The chain couples TRBV19 to TRBJ2-2; TRBD1 aligns across 7 bases. The CDR3 is made up of 15 amino acids. Germline V CDR1 and CDR2: LNHDA, SQIVND (reference sequence). Trimming took 5 bases from V and 6 from J; bases not matched to a gene: 9. The DNA for the CDR3 is TGTGCCAGTAGTCGACAGGGAGCCACCTCCGGGGAGCTGTTTTTT. Amino acids: CASSRQGATSGELFF.

This rearrangement joins TRBV2 to TRBJ2-2; 7 bases are shared with TRBD1. Germline trimming cut 6 bases from V and 4 bases from J; bases unmatched to any gene: 8. Germline CDR1 and CDR2: SNHLY and FYNNEI. CDR3 size: 15 residues. CDR3 coding DNA: TGTGCCAGCAGAGTAAACAGGGGTAGCACCGGGGAGCTGTTTTTT. Translating it yields CASRVNRGSTGELFF.

This clone came up a few times. This chain joins TRBV28 and TRBJ2-7, with D perhaps TRBD1 (5 bases). The CDR3 sequence is 17 residues long. The V end was cut by 4 bases, the J end by 0 bases, with 19 bases between. Germline lookup yields CDR1 MDHEN and CDR2 SYDVKM. The CDR3 region is CASSSFSGAHSSYEQYF. CDR3 DNA sequence: TGTGCCAGCAGTTCGTTTTCTGGGGCGCACAGCTCCTACGAGCAGTACTTC.